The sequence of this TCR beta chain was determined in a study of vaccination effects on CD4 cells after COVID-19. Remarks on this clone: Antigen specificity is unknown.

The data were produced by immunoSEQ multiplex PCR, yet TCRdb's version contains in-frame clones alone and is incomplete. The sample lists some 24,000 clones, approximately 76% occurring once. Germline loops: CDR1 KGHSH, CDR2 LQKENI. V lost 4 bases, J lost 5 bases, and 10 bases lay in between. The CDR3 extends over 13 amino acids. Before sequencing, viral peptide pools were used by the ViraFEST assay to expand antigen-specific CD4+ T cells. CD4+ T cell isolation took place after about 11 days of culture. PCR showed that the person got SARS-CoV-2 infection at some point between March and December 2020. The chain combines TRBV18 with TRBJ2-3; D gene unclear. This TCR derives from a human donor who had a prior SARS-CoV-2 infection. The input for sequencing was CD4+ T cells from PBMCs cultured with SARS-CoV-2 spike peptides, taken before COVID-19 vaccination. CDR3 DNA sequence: TGTGCCAGCTCACTCTCGCGTCAAGATACGCAGTATTTT. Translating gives CASSLSRQDTQYF.